One sample yielded the 17 T cell receptor beta chains listed below, sequenced in a study of PD-L1 blockade in urothelial cancer. Assay: immunoSEQ multiplex PCR; the TCRdb copy retains only in-frame clones and omits some. The table includes 53,000 or so clones, 86% detected once. This material consisted of PBMCs, taken around atezolizumab (anti-PD-L1) treatment. The receptors were sampled from a man aged 60 to 75 with urothelial cancer.

V usage is TRBV5-1 and J usage is TRBJ2-1; a possible D gene is TRBD2 (5 bases). The CDR3 runs 14 residues. In germline, CDR1 is SGHRS, CDR2 YFSETQ. Trimming left V 1 base short and J 2 bases short, with 7 bases between. The CDR3 protein is CASSLTGAYNEQFF. As DNA, the CDR3 is TGCGCCAGCAGCTTGACCGGGGCCTACAATGAGCAGTTCTTC. The full variable domain, rest sourced from reference TRBV5-1 and TRBJ2-1, is KAGVTQTPRYLIKTRGQQVTLSCSPISGHRSVSWYQQTPGQGLQFLFEYFSETQRNKGNFPGRFSGRQFSNSRSEMNVSTLELGDSALYLCASSLTGAYNEQFFGPGTRLTVL.

The rearrangement uses TRBV5-1 and TRBJ1-3; D is undetermined. Trimming shortened V by 0 bases and J by 0 bases, and 10 bases separated the two germline ends. Germline CDR1 SGHRS, CDR2 YFSETQ. CDR3 size: 16 residues. The CDR3 reads CASSLVPEPSGNTIYF. In nucleotides, the CDR3 is TGCGCCAGCAGCTTGGTCCCCGAGCCCTCTGGAAACACCATATATTTT.

This rearrangement joins TRBV6-9 to TRBJ1-2; 7 bases are a match to TRBD1. There are 14 residues in the CDR3. The germline V gene has CDR1 MNHGY and CDR2 SVAAGI. The V segment lost 7 bases and the J segment 4 bases; nucleotides outside the gene matches: 9. CDR3 nucleotide sequence: TGTGCCAGCACCAGACAGGGTGGAATCTATGGCTACACCTTC. This translates into CASTRQGGIYGYTF.

V is TRBV7-3 and J is TRBJ2-3, with D tentatively TRBD1 (5 bases). The CDR3 totals 15 residues. V was clipped by 3 bases and J by 6 bases, with 16 bases between them. In germline, CDR1 is SGHTA, CDR2 FQGTGA. The CDR3 reads CASSLAPQGRDTQYF. CDR3 bases: TGTGCCAGCAGCTTGGCTCCGCAGGGCCGCGATACGCAGTATTTT.

The rearrangement joins TRBV28 to TRBJ2-7; 9 bases are shared with TRBD1. The CDR3 runs to 15 residues. Germline values: CDR1 MDHEN, CDR2 SYDVKM. The V and J ends lost 5 bases and 4 bases, in that order; junction bases with no gene match: 9. The CDR3 nucleotides read TGTGCCAGCAGTATGGGAGGGACAGGGATGTACGAGCAGTACTTC. Residues: CASSMGGTGMYEQYF. Full variable domain (outside the CDR3, taken from reference TRBV28 and TRBJ2-7): DVKVTQSSRYLVKRTGEKVFLECVQDMDHENMFWYRQDPGLGLRLIYFSYDVKMKEKGDIPEGYSVSREKKERFSLILESASTNQTSMYLCASSMGGTGMYEQYFGPGTRLTVT.

This chain connects TRBV7-6 to TRBJ2-1; tentatively, D is TRBD1 (5 bases). This CDR3 is 16 amino acids long. Germline CDR1 is SGHVS and CDR2 is FNYEAQ. The V end lost 5 bases, the J end lost 3 bases, and 17 bases lay between the germline ends. The chain's CDR3 is CASSQLPQGIYNEQFF. CDR3 nucleotides: TGTGCCAGCAGCCAACTACCTCAGGGAATCTACAATGAGCAGTTCTTC.

The chain has TRBV6-5 and TRBJ1-2; perhaps TRBD1 as D (6 bases). Trimming took 8 bases from V and 4 from J, leaving 20 bases between them. This CDR3 comprises 15 residues. Looked up from germline, CDR1 is MNHEY and CDR2 is SVGAGI. Here the CDR3 reads CASSLSRDTRYGYTF. Here the CDR3 DNA reads TGTGCCAGCTCTCTCTCCCGGGACACGCGCTATGGCTACACCTTC.

V usage is TRBV5-4 and J usage is TRBJ2-7; possible D gene TRBD2, 5 bases. From germline, CDR1 is SGHNT and CDR2 YYREEE (reference sequence). CDR3 length: 14 amino acids. Trimming stripped 1 base from V and 6 bases from J, with 14 bases between. CDR3 sequence: CASSLSGLHPEQYF. CDR3 DNA sequence: TGTGCCAGCAGCTTGAGCGGACTCCACCCCGAGCAGTACTTC.

This clone was observed once. This chain links TRBV19 with TRBJ1-4; 9 positions match TRBD1. Germline assignment: CDR1 LNHDA and CDR2 SQIVND (reference sequence). J gave up 8 bases and V 7 bases, and 8 bases lay outside the gene matches. This CDR3 spans 14 amino acids. The chain's CDR3 is CASTGDRVREKLFF. As DNA, the CDR3 is TGTGCCAGTACCGGGGACAGGGTACGGGAAAAACTGTTTTTT.

The chain is built from TRBV4-1 and TRBJ2-7; the D is unclear. V lost 1 base, J lost 2 bases, and 12 bases lay in between. Per germline, CDR1 MGHRA and CDR2 YSYEKL. CDR3 length: 15 amino acids. As DNA, the CDR3 is TGCGCCAGCAGCCAAGCTCCGGGTGGCCCCTACGAGCAGTACTTC. Encoded protein: CASSQAPGGPYEQYF.

This clone was observed a few times. The CDR3 here is CAISGDRGAFF. The CDR3 DNA reads as TGTGCCATCAGTGGGGACAGGGGAGCTTTCTTT. The chain employs TRBV10-3 and TRBJ1-1; 10 nucleotides align to TRBD1. V lost 4 bases to trimming and J lost 10 bases; unmatched junction nucleotides: 0. The germline V gene encodes CDR1 ENHRY and CDR2 SYGVKD. The CDR3 runs 11 residues.

The rearrangement joins TRBV6-1 to TRBJ1-1; 7 nucleotides line up with TRBD1. Looked up from germline, CDR1 is MNHNS and CDR2 is SASEGT. J was trimmed by 1 base and V by 8 bases; bases with no gene match: 7. This CDR3 comprises 14 residues. The CDR3 DNA reads as TGTGCCAGCTTACGTGGGGACAGGAACACTGAAGCTTTCTTT. Its protein is CASLRGDRNTEAFF.

The V and J genes are TRBV6-5 and TRBJ1-5; 7 nucleotides align to TRBD1. Trimming cost V 9 bases and J 0 bases; bases outside gene matches: 8. This CDR3 has 15 residues. CDR1 and CDR2 from the germline V gene are MNHEY and SVGAGI. This CDR3 reads CASTQGIGSNQPQHF. The CDR3 DNA reads TGTGCCAGTACACAGGGGATCGGTAGCAATCAGCCCCAGCATTTT.

The chain carries TRBV7-8 and TRBJ2-1, with D unclear. The ends were cut back, 1 base at V and 3 bases at J, with 16 bases in the middle. Germline lookup yields CDR1 SGHVS and CDR2 FQNEAQ. This CDR3 contains 17 residues. CDR3 DNA sequence: TGTGCCAGCAGCTTAGTCGCCGCGGCCATAAACTACAATGAGCAGTTCTTC. Encoded protein: CASSLVAAAINYNEQFF.

V is TRBV5-4 and J is TRBJ1-2; the match to TRBD1 covers 7 bases. Germline CDR1 and CDR2: SGHNT and YYREEE (reference sequence). Losses at the gene ends were 0 bases for V and 7 bases for J; bases not matched to a gene: 18. This CDR3 comprises 18 residues. CDR3 nucleotides: TGTGCCAGCAGCTTGGCCGCTAAGGTGTCAGGGGGTCTGAGTGGCTACACCTTC. It specifies CASSLAAKVSGGLSGYTF.

The chain is built from TRBV7-9 and TRBJ1-2; weak D call: TRBD1 (5 bases). The CDR3 has 14 amino acids. Trimming pared 1 base from V and 9 bases from J, leaving 15 bases between. The germline CDR1 and CDR2 sequences are SEHNR and FQNEAQ (reference sequence). The CDR3 nucleotides are TGTGCCAGCAGCTTAGATTTACAGTACAGGAGCTACACCTTC. This translates into CASSLDLQYRSYTF.

This clone was observed a single time. This rearrangement joins TRBV5-1 to TRBJ2-2; the match to TRBD2 covers 13 bases. The CDR3 runs 18 residues. Trimming removed 3 bases from V and 7 bases from J; junction bases left unmatched: 12. The germline CDR1 and CDR2 sequences are SGHRS and YFSETQ. CDR3 sequence: CASSSSGTSGAPGGELFF. The CDR3 DNA reads as TGCGCCAGCAGCTCCTCCGGGACTAGCGGGGCCCCCGGCGGGGAGCTGTTTTTT.